This T cell receptor beta chain appears in the sequencing data of a study of cytomegalovirus exposure and HLA in healthy donors. With 60 Vbeta and 13 Jbeta primers, the PCR was carried out. The table came from immunoSEQ multiplex PCR; TCRdb's copy has only in-frame clones and leaves some out. The sample lists around 33,000 clones; 40% to 50% were seen once. This clone appeared once. The germline CDR1 and CDR2 sequences are SGHAT and FQNNGV. The CDR3 is 12 residues long. V lost 5 bases and J lost 14, with 16 bases in between. This receptor was identified in a woman in her fifties or sixties in good health and CMV-seronegative. The sequenced sample was PBMCs. This chain connects TRBV11-2 to TRBJ2-1; a weak D match, TRBD2 (6 bases). CDR3 amino acids: CASSLTRGGEFF. The CDR3 DNA follows: TGTGCCAGCAGCCTCACTAGGGGCGGGGAGTTCTTC. The full variable domain, its missing parts supplied by reference TRBV11-2 and TRBJ2-1, is EAGVAQSPRYKIIEKRQSVAFWCNPISGHATLYWYQQILGQGPKLLIQFQNNGVVDDSQLPKDRFSAERLKGVDSTLKIQPAKLEDSAVYLCASSLTRGGEFFGPGTRLTVL.